This record covers a single T cell receptor (beta chain). Antigen unknown. Germline CDR1 and CDR2: LNHDA and SQIVND (reference sequence). V was cut by 5 bases and J by 9 bases, with 19 bases left in between. This CDR3 region has 14 residues. Profiling relied on immunoSEQ multiplex PCR, and the TCRdb table lists in-frame clones only, not all of them. The sample carries around 53,000 clones, 60% to 80% recorded once. The sample originates from a study of OX40 agonist ivuxolimab in advanced cancers. Findings and limits, study-wide: Antigen specificity remained undetermined for the expanded peripheral T cells. The study found that CD8+ T cells averaged more expanded clones than CD4+.

This sequence was found in an adult with an advanced solid tumor such as melanoma, head and neck, liver or kidney cancer. Sequenced material: CD4+ or CD8+ T cells sorted from blood, taken in a trial of the OX40 agonist ivuxolimab. The chain uses TRBV19 and TRBJ1-1, with a weak D call TRBD1 (5 bases). CDR3 sequence: CASSVQASMRKAFF. DNA of the CDR3: TGTGCCAGTAGTGTACAGGCGTCCATGCGGAAAGCTTTCTTT.